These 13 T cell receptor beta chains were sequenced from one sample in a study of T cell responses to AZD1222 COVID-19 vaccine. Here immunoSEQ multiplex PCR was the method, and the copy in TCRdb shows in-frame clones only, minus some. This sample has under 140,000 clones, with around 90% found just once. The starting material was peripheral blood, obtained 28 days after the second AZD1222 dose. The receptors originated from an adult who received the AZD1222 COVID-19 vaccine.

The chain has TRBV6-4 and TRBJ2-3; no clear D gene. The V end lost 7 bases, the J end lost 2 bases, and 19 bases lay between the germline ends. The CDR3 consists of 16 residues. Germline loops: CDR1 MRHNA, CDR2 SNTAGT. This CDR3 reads CASIRRGVDYTDTQYF. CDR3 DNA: TGTGCCAGCATCCGACGCGGCGTAGATTACACAGATACGCAGTATTTT.

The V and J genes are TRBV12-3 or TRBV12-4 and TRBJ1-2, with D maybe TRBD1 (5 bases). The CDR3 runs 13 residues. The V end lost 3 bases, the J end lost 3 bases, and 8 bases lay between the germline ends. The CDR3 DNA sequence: TGTGCCAGCAGTTTGGGGGGAGACTATGGCTACACCTTC. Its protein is CASSLGGDYGYTF.

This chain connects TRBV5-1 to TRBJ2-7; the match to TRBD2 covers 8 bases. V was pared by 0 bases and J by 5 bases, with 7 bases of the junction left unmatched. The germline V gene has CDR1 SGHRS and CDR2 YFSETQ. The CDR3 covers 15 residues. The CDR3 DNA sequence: TGCGCCAGCAGCTTGGGTACGGGGGGGCTCCACGAGCAGTACTTC. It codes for CASSLGTGGLHEQYF.

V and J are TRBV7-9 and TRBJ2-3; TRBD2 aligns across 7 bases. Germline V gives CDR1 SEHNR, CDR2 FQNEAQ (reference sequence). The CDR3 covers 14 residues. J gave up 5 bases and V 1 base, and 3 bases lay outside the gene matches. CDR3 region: CASSLDQRGDTQYF. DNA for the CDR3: TGTGCCAGCAGCTTAGATCAGCGGGGAGATACGCAGTATTTT.

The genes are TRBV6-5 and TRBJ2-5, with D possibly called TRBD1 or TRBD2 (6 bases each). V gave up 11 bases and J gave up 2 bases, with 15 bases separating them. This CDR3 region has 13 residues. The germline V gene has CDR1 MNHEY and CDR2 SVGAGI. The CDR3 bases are TGTGCCGGAGGGACACTTGGGCAAGAGACCCAGTACTTC. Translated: CAGGTLGQETQYF.

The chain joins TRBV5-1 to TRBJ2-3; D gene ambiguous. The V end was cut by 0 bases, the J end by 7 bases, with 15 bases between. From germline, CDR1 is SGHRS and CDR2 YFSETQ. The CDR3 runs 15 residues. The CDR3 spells CASSLGAGYSNTQYF. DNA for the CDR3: TGCGCCAGCAGCTTGGGCGCCGGCTACTCGAATACGCAGTATTTT.

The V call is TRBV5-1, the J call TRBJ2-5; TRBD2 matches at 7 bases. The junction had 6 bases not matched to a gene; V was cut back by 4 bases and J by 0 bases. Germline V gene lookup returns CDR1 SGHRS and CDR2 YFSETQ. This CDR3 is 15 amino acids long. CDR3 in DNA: TGCGCCAGCAGCCCCCTGGGAGGGAACCAAGAGACCCAGTACTTC. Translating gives CASSPLGGNQETQYF.

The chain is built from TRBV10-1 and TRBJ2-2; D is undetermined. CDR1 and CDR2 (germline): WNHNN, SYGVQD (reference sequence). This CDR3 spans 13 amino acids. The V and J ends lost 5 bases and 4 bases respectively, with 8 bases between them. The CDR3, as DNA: TGCGCCAGCAGTAGGGTCCGCACCGGGGAGCTGTTTTTT. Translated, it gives CASSRVRTGELFF.

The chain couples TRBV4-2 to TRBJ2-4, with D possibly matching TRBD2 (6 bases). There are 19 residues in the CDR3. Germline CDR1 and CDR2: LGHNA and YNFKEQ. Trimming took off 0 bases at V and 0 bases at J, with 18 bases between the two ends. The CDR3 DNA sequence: TGTGCCAGCAGCCAAGATCCTGTCGGGACTCGACTAGCCAAAAACATTCAGTACTTC. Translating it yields CASSQDPVGTRLAKNIQYF.

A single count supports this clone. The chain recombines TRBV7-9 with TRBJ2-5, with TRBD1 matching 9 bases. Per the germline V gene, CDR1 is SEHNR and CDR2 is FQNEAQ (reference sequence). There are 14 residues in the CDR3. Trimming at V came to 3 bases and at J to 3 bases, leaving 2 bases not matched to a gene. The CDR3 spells CASSLGQGEETQYF. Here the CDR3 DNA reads TGTGCCAGCAGCTTGGGACAGGGTGAAGAGACCCAGTACTTC. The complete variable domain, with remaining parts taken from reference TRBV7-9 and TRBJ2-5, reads DTGVSQNPRHKITKRGQNVTFRCDPISEHNRLYWYRQTLGQGPEFLTYFQNEAQLEKSRLLSDRFSAERPKGSFSTLEIQRTEQGDSAMYLCASSLGQGEETQYFGPGTRLLVL.

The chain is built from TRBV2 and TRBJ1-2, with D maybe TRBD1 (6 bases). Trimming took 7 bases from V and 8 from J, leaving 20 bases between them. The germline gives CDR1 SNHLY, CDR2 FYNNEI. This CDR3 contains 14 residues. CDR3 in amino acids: CASIQNGQQGGYTF. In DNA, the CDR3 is TGTGCCAGCATCCAAAACGGACAGCAAGGGGGCTACACCTTC.

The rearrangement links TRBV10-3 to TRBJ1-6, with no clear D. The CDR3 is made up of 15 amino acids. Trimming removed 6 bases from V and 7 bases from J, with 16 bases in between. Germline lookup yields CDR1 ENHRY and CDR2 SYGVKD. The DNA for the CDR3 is TGTGCCATCAGACCGGGCCCCTCGGAGAATTCACCCCTCCACTTT. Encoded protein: CAIRPGPSENSPLHF.

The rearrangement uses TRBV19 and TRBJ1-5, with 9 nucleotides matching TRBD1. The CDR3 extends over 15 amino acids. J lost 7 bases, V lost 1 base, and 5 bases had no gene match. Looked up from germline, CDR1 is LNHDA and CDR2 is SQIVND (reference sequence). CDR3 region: CASSIGGTGLQPQHF. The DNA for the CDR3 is TGTGCCAGTAGTATAGGTGGGACAGGGTTGCAGCCCCAGCATTTT.